Listed below are T cell receptor beta chains from one sample, sequenced in a study of T cell changes during pregnancy in multiple sclerosis. Profiled with immunoSEQ multiplex PCR; TCRdb holds only in-frame clones, not every one. The sample gives some 21,000 clones, approximately 90% of which show up once; 0.68% is in the top ten. The sample here was CD4+ T cells from peripheral blood mononuclear cells, taken in the third trimester of pregnancy. The source is a female donor with multiple sclerosis, enrolled in a pregnancy study. The CDR3 runs from the conserved cysteine through the conserved F or W. The D gene is left open where the match is weak. Some rows mark clone size as missing; the rest say once, few, many or name a class of expanded clone.

clone_size d_call j_call v_call cdr3_nt cdr3_aa
NA NA TRBJ1-1 TRBV6-1 TGTGCCAGCAGCTGGACCAGGGTAGGGACTGAAGCTTTCTTT CASSWTRVGTEAFF
NA NA TRBJ2-1 TRBV7-3 TGTGCCAGCAGCTTAGGGGCTGAGCAGTTCTTC CASSLGAEQFF
NA TRBD1 TRBJ1-2 TRBV6-5 TGTGTCAGCAGTTTAACAGGGGATGGCTACACCTTC CVSSLTGDGYTF
once TRBD2 TRBJ2-5 TRBV6-5 TGTGCCACCGGGGCTAGCGGGGTACCAGGGGAGACCCAGTACTTC CATGASGVPGETQYF
NA NA TRBJ1-1 TRBV29-1 TGCAGCGTTGAAGTGCGCGCTGAAGCTTTCTTT CSVEVRAEAFF
NA NA TRBJ2-7 TRBV7-7 TGTGCTAGCAGCGTAGGACGGGGGTCCTACGAGCAGTACTTC CASSVGRGSYEQYF
NA NA TRBJ1-1 TRBV5-5 TGTGCCAGCAGCTCCTTGACAGGGAACACTGAAGCTTTCTTT CASSSLTGNTEAFF
NA TRBD1 TRBJ1-5 TRBV30 TGTGCCTGGAGTGACCGAATTGGGACAGGAATTTATAGCAATCAGCCCCAGCATTTT CAWSDRIGTGIYSNQPQHF
NA NA TRBJ2-5 TRBV11-3 TGTGCCAGCAGCCATAGTGCACAAGAGACCCAGTACTTC CASSHSAQETQYF
NA TRBD1 TRBJ2-5 TRBV6-6 TGTGCCAGCAGTGGCGACAGGGGGTCGGAAGAGACCCAGTACTTC CASSGDRGSEETQYF
NA NA TRBJ1-3 TRBV6-5 TGTGCCAGCAGTTACGGGCAGACTGGAAACACCATATATTTT CASSYGQTGNTIYF
NA NA TRBJ1-1 TRBV7-2 TGTGCCAGCAGCTTAGTAGCTGGTACTGAAGCTTTCTTT CASSLVAGTEAFF
NA TRBD1 TRBJ1-1 TRBV5-1 TGCGCCAGCAGCTTTGGACAGGGAGAAGCTTTCTTT CASSFGQGEAFF
NA NA TRBJ1-2 TRBV5-1 TGCGCCAGCAGCTTGGAGATGACGGGTGGCTACACCTTC CASSLEMTGGYTF
NA NA TRBJ1-3 TRBV2 TGTGCCAGCAGTGCTGGGGGGACTGGAAACACCATATATTTT CASSAGGTGNTIYF
NA TRBD1 TRBJ1-2 TRBV5-4 TGTGCCAGCAGACAAGCCGGGACAGGGGGACACGGCTACACCTTC CASRQAGTGGHGYTF
NA NA TRBJ1-1 TRBV19 TGTGCCAGTAGTCCCTTCTTGGCGGCGAACACTGAAGCTTTCTTT CASSPFLAANTEAFF
NA NA TRBJ2-3 TRBV18 TGTGCCAGCTCACCCCAAGATACGCAGTATTTT CASSPQDTQYF
NA TRBD1 TRBJ2-3 TRBV4-3 TGCGCCAGCAGCCCCCGCCCGACAGGGGGCCGGACAGATACGCAGTATTTT CASSPRPTGGRTDTQYF
NA NA TRBJ1-2 TRBV28 TGTGCCAGCAGTTTTGGCGGGGGCTATGGCTACACCTTC CASSFGGGYGYTF
NA TRBD1 TRBJ1-5 TRBV6-1 TGTGCCAGCACGGGACAGCTCAATCAGCCCCAGCATTTT CASTGQLNQPQHF
NA TRBD1 TRBJ2-7 TRBV27 TGTGCCAGCAGTCTGGACAGGTCTAACTACGAGCAGTACTTC CASSLDRSNYEQYF
NA TRBD1 TRBJ2-7 TRBV20-1 TGCAGTGCTAGGGACAGGGGCGAGCAGTACTTC CSARDRGEQYF
NA TRBD2 TRBJ2-7 TRBV19 TGTGCCAGTAGTATTCAACTACTAGCGCAGGGTTACGAGCAGTACTTC CASSIQLLAQGYEQYF
NA TRBD1 TRBJ1-3 TRBV5-1 TGCGCCAGCAGCGAAGGACAGGCGAGCTCTGGAAACACCATATATTTT CASSEGQASSGNTIYF
NA TRBD2 TRBJ2-5 TRBV28 TGTGCCAGCAGTTCCCTAAAGCGGGGCCACGACCGGGAGACCCAGTACTTC CASSSLKRGHDRETQYF
once TRBD1 TRBJ1-2 TRBV9 TGTGCCAGCAGCGCCGCCCCGACAGGGGGCTATGGCTACACCTTC CASSAAPTGGYGYTF
NA TRBD1 TRBJ2-5 TRBV19 TGTGCCAGTAGTGTTAGACAGGGATGGAGCACGTCCAAGAGGACCCAGTACTTC CASSVRQGWSTSKRTQYF
NA NA TRBJ1-3 TRBV28 TGTGCCAGCAGCCCCGGGCAGGGGGGAAACACCATATATTTT CASSPGQGGNTIYF
NA TRBD2 TRBJ2-1 TRBV2 TGTGCCAGCAGTGGGGCTAGCGGGGCCTACAATGAGCAGTTCTTC CASSGASGAYNEQFF
NA TRBD1 TRBJ2-7 TRBV15 TGTGCCACCAGCAGGCCCACCGGGACAGGGCACTACGAGCAGTACTTC CATSRPTGTGHYEQYF
NA TRBD1 TRBJ2-5 TRBV4-2 TGTGCCAGCAGCCGTACAGGGGTCGAAGAGACCCAGTACTTC CASSRTGVEETQYF
NA TRBD1 TRBJ1-2 TRBV5-1 TGCGCCAGCAGCTCCGACAGGGGATCGAGCGGCTACACCTTC CASSSDRGSSGYTF
NA TRBD1 TRBJ1-2 TRBV18 TGTGCCAGCTCACCAGACCTGGACAGGAGGTATGGCTACACCTTC CASSPDLDRRYGYTF
NA NA TRBJ2-5 TRBV28 TGTGCCAGCAGTCCACTGGGGGGTGAGGAGACCCAGTACTTC CASSPLGGEETQYF
NA NA TRBJ2-2 TRBV4-1 TGCGCCAGCAGCCAAGCGGGCACCCAACGGGGTGCGACCGGGGAGCTGTTTTTT CASSQAGTQRGATGELFF
NA TRBD2 TRBJ2-3 TRBV10-3 TGTGCCATCTCCACTAGCGGGGGGGCCAGAGATACGCAGTATTTT CAISTSGGARDTQYF
NA NA TRBJ2-5 TRBV7-2 TGTGCCAGCAGCTTAGACGGTCAAGAGACCCAGTACTTC CASSLDGQETQYF
NA NA TRBJ2-1 TRBV5-1 TGCGCCAGCAGCCCACTCCCATGGTCCTACAATGAGCAGTTCTTC CASSPLPWSYNEQFF